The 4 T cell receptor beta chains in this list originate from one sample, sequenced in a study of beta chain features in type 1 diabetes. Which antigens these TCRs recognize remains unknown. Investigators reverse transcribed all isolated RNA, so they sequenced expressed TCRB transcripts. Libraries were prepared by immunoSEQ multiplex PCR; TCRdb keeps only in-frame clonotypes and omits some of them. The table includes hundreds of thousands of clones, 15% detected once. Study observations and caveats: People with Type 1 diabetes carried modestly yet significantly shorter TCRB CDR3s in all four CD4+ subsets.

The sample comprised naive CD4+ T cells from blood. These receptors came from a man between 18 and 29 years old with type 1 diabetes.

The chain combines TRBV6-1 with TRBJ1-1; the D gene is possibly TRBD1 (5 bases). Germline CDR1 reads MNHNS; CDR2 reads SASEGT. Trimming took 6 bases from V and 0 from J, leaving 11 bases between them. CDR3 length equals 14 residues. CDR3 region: CASSPTEMNTEAFF. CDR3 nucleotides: TGTGCCAGCAGCCCGACAGAAATGAACACTGAAGCTTTCTTT.

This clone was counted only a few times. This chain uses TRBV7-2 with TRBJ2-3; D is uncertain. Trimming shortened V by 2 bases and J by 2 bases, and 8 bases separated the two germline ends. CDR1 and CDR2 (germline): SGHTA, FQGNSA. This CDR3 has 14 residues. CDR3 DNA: TGTGCCAGCAGCTTAAACAGCCTCACAGATACGCAGTATTTT. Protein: CASSLNSLTDTQYF.

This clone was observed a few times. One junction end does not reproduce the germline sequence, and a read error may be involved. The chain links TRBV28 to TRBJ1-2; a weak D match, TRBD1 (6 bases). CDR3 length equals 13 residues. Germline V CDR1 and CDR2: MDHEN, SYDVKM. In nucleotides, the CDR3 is TGTGCCAGCAGTCGCGGGTTCAGGGGCGTAATCGCCTTC. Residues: CASSRGFRGVIAF.

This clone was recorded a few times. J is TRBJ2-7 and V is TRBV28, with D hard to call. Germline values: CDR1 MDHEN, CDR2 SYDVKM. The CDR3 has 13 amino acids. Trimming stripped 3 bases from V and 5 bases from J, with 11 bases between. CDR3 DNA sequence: TGTGCCAGCAGTTTGTCGGGTAGTGACGAGCAGTACTTC. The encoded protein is CASSLSGSDEQYF.